This TCR beta chain is from a study of monozygotic twins with inflammatory bowel disease. General study findings and limits: Lower TCRbeta diversity (inverse Simpson) was seen in IBD patients than in healthy co-twins. Especially with disease activity, IBD patients shared fewer clonotypes with others than healthy twins did.

Whole blood, unsorted for T cells, was the source of total RNA. Of note for this clonotype: Antigen: not known.

Germline V CDR1 and CDR2: SGHVS, FNYEAQ. The CDR3 runs to 14 residues. The input for each TCR library was 3500 ng of total RNA. With the 5' RACE reads reprocessed, TCRdb shows one record per CDR3 protein and no DNA. The sample is made up of 300,000 to 400,000 distinct CDR3 sequences, and the top ten hold around 2.6% of it. The sequencing input was blood. The chain couples TRBV7-6 to TRBJ1-2; TCRdb's D call of TRBD1 is untestable without DNA. This sequence originates from a human donor with ulcerative colitis or Crohn's disease, or a healthy co-twin of an affected twin (not recorded which). This CDR3 reads CASSLRSGDYGYTF.